The rows below give T cell receptor beta chains drawn from one sample of a study of OX40 agonist ivuxolimab in advanced cancers. Sequencing used immunoSEQ multiplex PCR; TCRdb keeps in-frame clones, though not all of them. This sample has roughly 64,000 clones, with roughly 85% found just once. This sample comprised CD4+ or CD8+ T cells sorted from blood, obtained in a trial of the OX40 agonist ivuxolimab. These receptors were collected from an adult with an advanced solid tumor such as melanoma, head and neck, liver or kidney cancer. Each CDR3 is given with its conserved first and last residue. Fields, in order: V gene, clone size, J gene, D gene, CDR3 DNA, CDR3 protein. D genes are given only for firm matches. Only part of the rows carry a size: once, few, many, or a class if the clone is expanded.

V: TRBV6-1; size: once; J: TRBJ2-3; D: -; DNA: TGTGCCAGCCGACGAAGGGACGGCCCCACAGATACGCAGTATTTT; CDR3: CASRRRDGPTDTQYF
V: TRBV30; size: -; J: TRBJ1-1; D: -; DNA: TGTGCCTGGAGTGTACGAATAGACACTGAAGCTTTCTTT; CDR3: CAWSVRIDTEAFF
V: TRBV25-1; size: -; J: TRBJ2-3; D: -; DNA: TGTGCCAGCAGTGAGTCGGGCCACACAGATACGCAGTATTTT; CDR3: CASSESGHTDTQYF
V: TRBV19; size: -; J: TRBJ1-5; D: -; DNA: TGTGCCAGTAGTATCATGACAGGTAGCAATCAGCCCCAGCATTTT; CDR3: CASSIMTGSNQPQHF
V: TRBV4-2; size: -; J: TRBJ2-7; D: TRBD1; DNA: TGTGCCAGCAGCCAAGATCCCGGACAGGGGGTCGAGCAGTACTTC; CDR3: CASSQDPGQGVEQYF
V: TRBV20-1; size: -; J: TRBJ2-1; D: -; DNA: TGCAGTGCTAGAGAGAGCGGGGAGCAGTTCTTC; CDR3: CSARESGEQFF
V: TRBV7-2; size: -; J: TRBJ1-2; D: -; DNA: TGTGCCAGCAGCTTAGGTTCAGATAACTATGGCTACACCTTC; CDR3: CASSLGSDNYGYTF
V: TRBV6-5; size: -; J: TRBJ1-1; D: -; DNA: TGTGCCAGCACGGGGGTTGGTGAAGCTTTCTTT; CDR3: CASTGVGEAFF
V: TRBV11-2; size: -; J: TRBJ2-3; D: -; DNA: TGTGCCAGCAGCTTACGGACAGCGGGCGCTTGGACAGATACGCAGTATTTT; CDR3: CASSLRTAGAWTDTQYF
V: TRBV5-6; size: -; J: TRBJ2-5; D: -; DNA: TGTGCCAGCAGCTTGACCGGGACGATAGGGACCCAGTACTTC; CDR3: CASSLTGTIGTQYF
V: TRBV19; size: -; J: TRBJ2-3; D: TRBD1; DNA: TGTGCCAGTAGTCTCACAGGGGGAGATACGCAGTATTTT; CDR3: CASSLTGGDTQYF
V: TRBV18; size: -; J: TRBJ2-7; D: -; DNA: TGTGCCAGCTCACCCAACCTGTTCGAGCAGTACTTC; CDR3: CASSPNLFEQYF
V: TRBV20-1; size: -; J: TRBJ1-4; D: -; DNA: TGCAGTGCTGGGCCGGGCGAAAAACTGTTTTTT; CDR3: CSAGPGEKLFF
V: TRBV30; size: few; J: TRBJ1-4; D: -; DNA: TGTGCCTGGAGCCGGAACGGGGATGAAAAACTGTTTTTT; CDR3: CAWSRNGDEKLFF
V: TRBV18; size: few; J: TRBJ1-5; D: TRBD1; DNA: TGTGCCAGCTCGGGACAGGGGGAAGATCAGCCCCAGCATTTT; CDR3: CASSGQGEDQPQHF
V: TRBV7-6; size: -; J: TRBJ2-1; D: -; DNA: TGTGCCAGCAGCCTACAGGGCAACTACAATGAGCAGTTCTTC; CDR3: CASSLQGNYNEQFF
V: TRBV2; size: -; J: TRBJ2-2; D: -; DNA: TGTGCCAGCAGACCGACTGATTTCTGGAACACCGGGGAGCTGTTTTTT; CDR3: CASRPTDFWNTGELFF
V: TRBV7-3; size: once; J: TRBJ2-3; D: TRBD1; DNA: TGTGCCAGCAGCAGGGGACAGGGGGCGCCGACAGATACGCAGTATTTT; CDR3: CASSRGQGAPTDTQYF
V: TRBV7-8; size: -; J: TRBJ2-3; D: -; DNA: TGTGCCAGCACCGTGCGCACAGATACGCAGTATTTT; CDR3: CASTVRTDTQYF
V: TRBV7-3; size: once; J: TRBJ2-2; D: -; DNA: TGTGCCAGCAGCCAAGCGGCAATGGGCACCGGGGAGCTGTTTTTT; CDR3: CASSQAAMGTGELFF
V: TRBV6-6; size: -; J: TRBJ2-5; D: TRBD1; DNA: TGTGCCAGCAGTAACCTTGGACAGGGGGGTCAAGAGACCCAGTACTTC; CDR3: CASSNLGQGGQETQYF
V: TRBV19; size: few; J: TRBJ1-1; D: -; DNA: TGTGCCAGTAGTATCAAGGGCGGGGAACCCGGAGCTTTCTTT; CDR3: CASSIKGGEPGAFF